These 3 T cell receptor beta chains share one sample of origin, sequenced in a study of cytomegalovirus exposure and HLA in healthy donors. PCR was performed using 60 Vbeta and 13 Jbeta primers. This table comes from immunoSEQ multiplex PCR, and its TCRdb copy is limited to in-frame clones, with some not included. The sample has 200,000 to 300,000 clones; around four fifths are singletons. Sequenced material: PBMCs. The receptors stem from a middle-aged woman in good health and CMV-seropositive.

This chain links TRBV10-3 with TRBJ1-1, with 7 bases matching TRBD1. The CDR3 covers 14 residues. The V gene end was trimmed by 6 bases and the J gene end by 1 base; junction bases not matched to a gene: 5. Germline V gene lookup returns CDR1 ENHRY and CDR2 SYGVKD. CDR3 coding DNA: TGTGCCATCAGGGGGGACAGCAGGAACACTGAAGCTTTCTTT. Translation: CAIRGDSRNTEAFF.

The chain employs TRBV7-3 and TRBJ2-3, with 7 positions matching TRBD2. The CDR3 covers 12 residues. The junction had 4 bases not matched to a gene; V was cut back by 2 bases and J by 11 bases. From germline, CDR1 is SGHTA and CDR2 FQGTGA. The CDR3 sequence is CASSLPGRGQYF. The DNA for the CDR3 is TGTGCCAGCAGCTTACCGGGGAGGGGGCAGTATTTT.

This chain links TRBV4-2 with TRBJ2-1; 7 positions match TRBD2. The CDR3 contains 13 residues. Trimming removed 8 bases from V and 10 bases from J; junction bases left unmatched: 11. Germline values: CDR1 LGHNA, CDR2 YNFKEQ. This chain's CDR3 is CASQNSGGKEQFF. The CDR3, as DNA: TGTGCCAGCCAAAATTCGGGGGGAAAAGAGCAGTTCTTC.